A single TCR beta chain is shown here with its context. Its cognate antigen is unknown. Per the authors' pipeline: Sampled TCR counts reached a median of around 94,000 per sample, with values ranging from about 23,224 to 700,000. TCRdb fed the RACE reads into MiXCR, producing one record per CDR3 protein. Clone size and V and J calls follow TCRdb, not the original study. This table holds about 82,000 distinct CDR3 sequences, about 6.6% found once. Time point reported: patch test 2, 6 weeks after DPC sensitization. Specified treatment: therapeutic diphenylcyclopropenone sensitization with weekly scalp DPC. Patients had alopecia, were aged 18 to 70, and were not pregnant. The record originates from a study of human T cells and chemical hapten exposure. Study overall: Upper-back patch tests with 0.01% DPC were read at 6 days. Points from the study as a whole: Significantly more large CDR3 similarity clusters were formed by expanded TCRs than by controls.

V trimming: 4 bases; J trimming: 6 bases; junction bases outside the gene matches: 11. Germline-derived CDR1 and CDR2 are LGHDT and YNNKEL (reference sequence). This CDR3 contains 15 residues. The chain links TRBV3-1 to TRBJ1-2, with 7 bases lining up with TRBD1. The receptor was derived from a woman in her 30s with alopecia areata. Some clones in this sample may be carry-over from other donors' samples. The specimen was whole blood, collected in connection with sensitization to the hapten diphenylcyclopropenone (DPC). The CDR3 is CASSRTGGGIDGYTF. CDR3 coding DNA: TGTGCCAGCAGCCGGACAGGAGGGGGGATCGATGGCTACACCTTC.